These 24 T cell receptor beta chains came from one sample sequenced in a study of blood T cell repertoires in COVID-19. Clones were read by immunoSEQ multiplex PCR, and TCRdb kept only the in-frame ones, dropping some. Among fewer than 200,000 clones listed, roughly 82% were seen once. The sequenced sample consisted of peripheral blood. These receptor sequences come from a woman in her thirties or forties with COVID-19, enrolled during active disease.

DNA for the CDR3: TGCAGTGCCCGGTCACCCGGTGAGCAGTTCTTC. As protein: CSARSPGEQFF. The chain recombines TRBV20-1 with TRBJ2-1; D not resolved. CDR1 is DFQATT, CDR2 SNEGSKA, per germline (reference sequence). V dropped 6 bases and J dropped 9 bases, with 12 bases sitting between them. This CDR3 is built from 11 residues.

The chain couples TRBV5-6 to TRBJ2-5, with 10 nucleotides matching TRBD2. The CDR3 length is 16 residues. With 5 bases clipped from V and 2 bases from J, the junction kept 9 bases outside the gene matches. Germline V gene sequence: CDR1 SGHDT, CDR2 YYEEEE. This CDR3 reads CASRLSGRAPQETQYF. DNA of the CDR3: TGTGCCAGCAGGTTAAGCGGGAGGGCCCCTCAAGAGACCCAGTACTTC.

The chain joins TRBV9 to TRBJ2-1, with TRBD2 identical over 7 bases. J was trimmed by 8 bases and V by 3 bases; bases with no gene match: 11. CDR1 is SGDLS and CDR2 is YYNGEE in the germline V gene. The CDR3 covers 15 residues. CDR3 sequence (DNA): TGTGCCAGCAGCGCCAGGTGGGCGGGGGAGGATGAGCAGTTCTTC. Translating it yields CASSARWAGEDEQFF.

This clone was counted a few times. V gene TRBV30 combines with J gene TRBJ2-7, with TRBD2 matching over 7 bases. V lost 2 bases and J lost 5; bases outside the gene matches: 9. In germline, CDR1 is GTSNPN, CDR2 SVGIG (reference sequence). The length of the CDR3 is 14 residues. The CDR3 DNA reads TGTGCCTGGAGTCTTGGCGGGGGAAACCACGAGCAGTACTTC. Its translation: CAWSLGGGNHEQYF.

This chain links TRBV9 with TRBJ1-3, with TRBD1 as a possible D gene (5 bases). Trimming removed 0 bases at V and 0 bases at J, with 10 bases between. The CDR3 length is 16 residues. CDR1 SGDLS and CDR2 YYNGEE come from the germline V gene. The CDR3 nucleotides are TGTGCCAGCAGCGTAGAACCAGGGCTCTCTGGAAACACCATATATTTT. It codes for CASSVEPGLSGNTIYF.

This chain connects TRBV30 to TRBJ2-7, with D possibly TRBD2 on 5 matching bases. The CDR3 is 12 residues long. The V end was cut by 2 bases, the J end by 6 bases, with 11 bases between. Looked up from germline, CDR1 is GTSNPN and CDR2 is SVGIG (reference sequence). The CDR3 region has the DNA TGTGCCTGGAGTAGCGGCGCGGGCGAGCAGTACGTC. Translated: CAWSSGAGEQYV.

The V call is TRBV4-1, the J call TRBJ1-2, with D unclear. The germline CDR1 and CDR2 sequences are MGHRA and YSYEKL. V was shortened by 1 base and J by 7 bases, with 16 bases between the two germline ends. The CDR3 is 15 residues long. The CDR3 DNA reads TGCGCCAGCAGCCAAGGGGCCTCAGTGATTCGTGGCTACACCTTC. Amino acid sequence: CASSQGASVIRGYTF.

This chain links TRBV7-3 with TRBJ2-1, with D perhaps matching TRBD1 (6 bases). Germline CDR1 and CDR2: SGHTA and FQGTGA. The length of the CDR3 is 14 residues. The V gene lost 5 bases and the J gene lost 8 bases, with 16 bases spanning the gap. DNA for the CDR3: TGTGCCAGCAGCCCCGGACAGAATACTGATGAGCAGTTCTTC. This encodes CASSPGQNTDEQFF.

This clone was counted once. The J gene is TRBJ2-1, the V gene TRBV19, with 8 bases lining up with TRBD2. Unmatched junction bases numbered 11, after V lost 1 base and J lost 6 bases. The CDR3 sequence is 17 residues long. CDR1 is LNHDA and CDR2 is SQIVND in the germline V gene (reference sequence). This CDR3 is CASSIVAGPSFGNEQFF. The CDR3, as DNA: TGTGCCAGTAGTATAGTAGCGGGGCCCTCCTTTGGCAATGAGCAGTTCTTC. Using reference TRBV19 and TRBJ2-1 for the parts outside the CDR3, the full variable domain is DGGITQSPKYLFRKEGQNVTLSCEQNLNHDAMYWYRQDPGQGLRLIYYSQIVNDFQKGDIAEGYSVSREKKESFPLTVTSAQKNPTAFYLCASSIVAGPSFGNEQFFGPGTRLTVL.

The CDR3 DNA reads as TGCAGCGTTGAAGGAGGGAAAGGCTACACCTTC. Translation: CSVEGGKGYTF. This chain joins TRBV29-1 and TRBJ1-2; D is ambiguous. V lost 1 base, J lost 8 bases, and 8 bases lay in between. From germline, CDR1 is SQVTM and CDR2 ANQGSEA. The CDR3 length is 11 residues.

The rearrangement links TRBV5-5 to TRBJ1-5; D remains unclear. V was pared by 1 base and J by 3 bases, with 5 bases between. This CDR3 contains 13 residues. The germline V gene encodes CDR1 SGHKS and CDR2 YYEKEE (reference sequence). The CDR3 region has the DNA TGTGCCAGCAGCTTGACAGACAATCAGCCCCAGCATTTT. Its protein is CASSLTDNQPQHF.

The sample holds a few counts of this clone. The V and J genes are TRBV5-1 and TRBJ2-7, with 14 bases aligning to TRBD2. The CDR3 length is 17 residues. Germline CDR1 and CDR2: SGHRS and YFSETQ. The trim removed 0 bases at V and 5 bases at J, leaving 7 bases unmatched. The CDR3 bases are TGCGCCAGCAGCTTGGTCTCCGGACTAGCGGGAGGCCACGAGCAGTACTTC. Its protein product is CASSLVSGLAGGHEQYF.

This chain joins TRBV29-1 and TRBJ2-1; 11 bases are a match to TRBD2. From germline, CDR1 is SQVTM and CDR2 ANQGSEA. The CDR3 spans 17 residues. V lost 2 bases, J lost 9 bases, and 15 bases stayed unmatched. In DNA form, the CDR3 reads TGCAGCGTTGAAATTTACCGTAGCGGGAGGGCCGTCAGTGAGCAGTTCTTC. Protein sequence: CSVEIYRSGRAVSEQFF.

This clone showed up just a few times. V gene TRBV19 combines with J gene TRBJ2-2; possible D gene TRBD2, 7 bases. V was pared by 3 bases and J by 3 bases, with 14 bases between. CDR3 size: 16 residues. Germline CDR1 reads LNHDA; CDR2 reads SQIVND (reference sequence). CDR3 sequence: CASSIFAGADTGELFF. The CDR3, as DNA: TGTGCCAGTAGTATTTTTGCGGGGGCCGACACCGGGGAGCTGTTTTTT. Full variable domain (remainder filled in from reference TRBV19 and TRBJ2-2): DGGITQSPKYLFRKEGQNVTLSCEQNLNHDAMYWYRQDPGQGLRLIYYSQIVNDFQKGDIAEGYSVSREKKESFPLTVTSAQKNPTAFYLCASSIFAGADTGELFFGEGSRLTVL.

The chain carries TRBV2 and TRBJ2-7; D may be TRBD2 (5 bases). CDR1 SNHLY and CDR2 FYNNEI come from the germline V gene. Trimming took off 5 bases at V and 0 bases at J, with 11 bases between the two ends. This CDR3 has 14 residues. CDR3 nucleotide sequence: TGTGCCAGCAGTCTCAGCGGTACCTCCTACGAGCAGTACTTC. It is translated as CASSLSGTSYEQYF.

The chain has TRBV19 and TRBJ2-1; 8 nucleotides agree with TRBD1. The germline V gene has CDR1 LNHDA and CDR2 SQIVND (reference sequence). The junction had 16 bases not matched to a gene; V was cut back by 3 bases and J by 12 bases. CDR3 length: 16 residues. As DNA, the CDR3 is TGTGCCAGTAGTATCTTGTCAGGGGGCGCTTCTAGCCCGCAGTTCTTC. Residues: CASSILSGGASSPQFF.

J is TRBJ2-2 and V is TRBV12-3 or TRBV12-4; D is unresolved. The length of the CDR3 is 11 residues. Between the trimmed V and J ends, which lost 2 bases and 13 bases, there was a span of 8 bases. CDR3 residues: CASSLISRLFF. For the CDR3, the DNA is TGTGCCAGCAGTTTAATCTCTAGGCTGTTTTTT.

This rearrangement joins TRBV15 to TRBJ1-2; TRBD1 matches 7 bases. The ends lost 1 base at V and 6 bases at J; junction bases unmatched: 2. This CDR3 is 13 amino acids long. CDR1 is LNHNV, CDR2 YYDKDF, per germline (reference sequence). The CDR3 here is CATSRGDRHGYTF. CDR3 sequence (DNA): TGTGCCACCAGCAGAGGGGACAGACATGGCTACACCTTC.

Concerning this clone itself: A read error may account for a junction end that differs from germline. This chain uses TRBV7-7 with TRBJ2-2, with 9 bases that match TRBD1. Germline values: CDR1 SSHAT, CDR2 FNYEAQ (reference sequence). CDR3 length equals 15 residues. The CDR3 region is CASSLGTGSTGELFF. The CDR3 nucleotides are TGTGCTAGCAGCTTGGGGACAGGGAGCACCGGGGAGCTGTTTTTT.

This clone appeared a few times. The chain has TRBV5-1 and TRBJ2-5; D remains ambiguous. Trimming took off 6 bases at V and 2 bases at J, with 17 bases between the two ends. Germline CDR1 and CDR2: SGHRS and YFSETQ. The CDR3 has 15 amino acids. Written as DNA, the CDR3 is TGCGCCAGCACCCATGGCACGCGGCTTCAAGAGACCCAGTACTTC. It codes for CASTHGTRLQETQYF.

This clone occurred once. V usage is TRBV29-1 and J usage is TRBJ2-1; 7 bases agree with TRBD2. Germline CDR1 and CDR2: SQVTM and ANQGSEA. Trimming removed 6 bases from V and 9 bases from J; junction bases left unmatched: 8. The CDR3 extends over 12 amino acids. The CDR3 region is CSVSGLVVEQFF. The CDR3 nucleotides read TGCAGCGTCTCAGGACTAGTTGTTGAGCAGTTCTTC.

The CDR3 is CASSLTGGRTYEQYV. CDR3 nucleotide sequence: TGTGCCAGCAGCCTGACAGGGGGGAGAACCTACGAGCAGTACGTC. The J gene is TRBJ2-7, the V gene TRBV27; the match to TRBD1 covers 9 bases. The V segment lost 6 bases and the J segment 2 bases; nucleotides outside the gene matches: 8. This CDR3 is built from 15 residues. Germline assignment: CDR1 MNHEY and CDR2 SMNVEV (reference sequence).

The chain uses TRBV19 and TRBJ1-4, with TRBD1 as a possible D gene (5 bases). Germline values: CDR1 LNHDA, CDR2 SQIVND (reference sequence). This CDR3 spans 14 amino acids. V dropped 6 bases and J dropped 7 bases, with 15 bases sitting between them. The CDR3 DNA follows: TGTGCCAGTAGAGACGATGGGGCGCGTGAAAAACTGTTTTTT. Its protein is CASRDDGAREKLFF.

This sequence joins TRBV6-4 and TRBJ2-1; 8 bases map to TRBD1. Germline CDR1 MRHNA, CDR2 SNTAGT. The CDR3 spans 15 residues. With V trimmed by 4 bases and J by 7 bases, 9 bases remained unmatched. CDR3 region: CASSGARTGTNEQFF. As DNA, the CDR3 is TGTGCCAGCAGTGGCGCGAGGACAGGGACAAATGAGCAGTTCTTC.